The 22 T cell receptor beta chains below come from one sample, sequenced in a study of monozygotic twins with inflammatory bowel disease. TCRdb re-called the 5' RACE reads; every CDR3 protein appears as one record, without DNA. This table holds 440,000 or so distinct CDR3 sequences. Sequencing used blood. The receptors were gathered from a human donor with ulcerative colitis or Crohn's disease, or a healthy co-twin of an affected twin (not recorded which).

The CDR3 sequence is CASSFLMDGTEAFF. This chain uses TRBV7-2 with TRBJ1-1. The germline CDR1 and CDR2 sequences are SGHTA and FQGNSA. This CDR3 is built from 14 residues.

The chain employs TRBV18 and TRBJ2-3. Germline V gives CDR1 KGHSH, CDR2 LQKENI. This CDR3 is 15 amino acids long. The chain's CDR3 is CASSALAGAPDTQYF.

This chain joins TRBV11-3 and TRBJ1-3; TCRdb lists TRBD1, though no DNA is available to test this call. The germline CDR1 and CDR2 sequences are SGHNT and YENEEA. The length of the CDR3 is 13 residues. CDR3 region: CASRTGAGNTIYF.

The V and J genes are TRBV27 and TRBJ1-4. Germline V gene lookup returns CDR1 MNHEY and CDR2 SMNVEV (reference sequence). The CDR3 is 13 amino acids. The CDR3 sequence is CASSPHQNEKLFF.

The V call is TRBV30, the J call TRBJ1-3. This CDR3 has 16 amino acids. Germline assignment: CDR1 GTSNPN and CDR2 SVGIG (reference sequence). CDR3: CAWHPLKQRVGNTIYF.

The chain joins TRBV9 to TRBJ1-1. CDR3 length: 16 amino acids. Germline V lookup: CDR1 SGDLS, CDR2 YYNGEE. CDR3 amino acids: CASSVGAALMNTEAFF.

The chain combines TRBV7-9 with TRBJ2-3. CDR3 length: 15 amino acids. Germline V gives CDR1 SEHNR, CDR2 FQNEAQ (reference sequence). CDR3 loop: CASSLVVSPTDTQYF.

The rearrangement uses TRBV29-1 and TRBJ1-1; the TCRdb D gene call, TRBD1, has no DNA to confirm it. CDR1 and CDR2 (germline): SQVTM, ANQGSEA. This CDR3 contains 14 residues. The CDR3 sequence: CSVADGGVNTEAFF.

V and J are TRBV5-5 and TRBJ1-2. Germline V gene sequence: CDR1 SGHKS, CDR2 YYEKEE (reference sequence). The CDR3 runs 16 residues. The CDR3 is CASSLARGGEVYGYTF.

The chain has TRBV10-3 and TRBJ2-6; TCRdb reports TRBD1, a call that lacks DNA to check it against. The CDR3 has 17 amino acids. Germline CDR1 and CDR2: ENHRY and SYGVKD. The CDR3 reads CAISDTTGAPGANVLTF.

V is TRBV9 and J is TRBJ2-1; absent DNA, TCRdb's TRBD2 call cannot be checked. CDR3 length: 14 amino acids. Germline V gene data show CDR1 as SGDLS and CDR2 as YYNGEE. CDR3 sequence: CASSGIAGYNEQFF.

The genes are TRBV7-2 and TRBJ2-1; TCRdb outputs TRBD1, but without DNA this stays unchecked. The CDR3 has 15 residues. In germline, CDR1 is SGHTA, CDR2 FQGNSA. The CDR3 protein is CASSPGPGSYNEQFF.

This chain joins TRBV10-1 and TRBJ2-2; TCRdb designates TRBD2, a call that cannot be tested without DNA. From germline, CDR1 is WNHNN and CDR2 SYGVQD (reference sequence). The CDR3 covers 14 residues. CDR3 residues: CASSRVGKTGELFF.

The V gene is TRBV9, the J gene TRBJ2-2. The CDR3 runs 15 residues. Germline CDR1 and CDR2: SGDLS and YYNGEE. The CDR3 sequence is CASSVAFGNTGELFF.

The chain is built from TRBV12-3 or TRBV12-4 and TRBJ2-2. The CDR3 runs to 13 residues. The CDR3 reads CASSSGDTGELFF.

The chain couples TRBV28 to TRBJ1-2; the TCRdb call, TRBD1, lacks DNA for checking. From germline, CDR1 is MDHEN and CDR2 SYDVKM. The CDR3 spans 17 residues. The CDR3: CASSLFGRGTGGSGYTF.

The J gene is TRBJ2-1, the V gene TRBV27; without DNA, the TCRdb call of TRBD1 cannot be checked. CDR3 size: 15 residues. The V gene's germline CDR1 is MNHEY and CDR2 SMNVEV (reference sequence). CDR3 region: CASRPTGSPYNEQFF.

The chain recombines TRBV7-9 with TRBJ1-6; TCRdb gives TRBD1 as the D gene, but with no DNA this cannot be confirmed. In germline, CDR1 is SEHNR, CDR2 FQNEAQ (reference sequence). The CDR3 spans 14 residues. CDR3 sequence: CASSLGTGNSPLHF.

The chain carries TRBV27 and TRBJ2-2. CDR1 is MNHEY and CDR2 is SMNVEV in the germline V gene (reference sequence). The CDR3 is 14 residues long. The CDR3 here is CASGREARTGELFF.

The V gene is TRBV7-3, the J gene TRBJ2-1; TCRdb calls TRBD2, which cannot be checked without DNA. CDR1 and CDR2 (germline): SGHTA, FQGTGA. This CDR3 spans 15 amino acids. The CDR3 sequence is CASSLGLYSYNEQFF.

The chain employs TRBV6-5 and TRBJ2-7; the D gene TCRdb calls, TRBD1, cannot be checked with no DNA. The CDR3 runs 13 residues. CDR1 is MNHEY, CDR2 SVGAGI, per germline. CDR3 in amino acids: CASSLLGTGEQHF.

CDR3 in amino acids: CASSYVDQPQHF. The V call is TRBV6-6, the J call TRBJ1-5. The CDR3 runs to 12 residues. Germline V CDR1 and CDR2: MNHNY, SVGAGI (reference sequence).